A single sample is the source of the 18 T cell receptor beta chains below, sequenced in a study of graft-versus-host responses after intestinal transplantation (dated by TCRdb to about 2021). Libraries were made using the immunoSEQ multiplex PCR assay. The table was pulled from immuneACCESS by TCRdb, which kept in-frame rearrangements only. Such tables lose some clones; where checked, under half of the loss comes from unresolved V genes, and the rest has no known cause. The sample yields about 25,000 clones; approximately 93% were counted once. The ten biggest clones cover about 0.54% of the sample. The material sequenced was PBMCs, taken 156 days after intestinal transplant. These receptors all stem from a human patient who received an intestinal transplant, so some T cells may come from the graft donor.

CDR3 loop: CASRLALYNEQFF. CDR3 coding DNA: TGTGCCAGTAGACTAGCGCTATACAATGAGCAGTTCTTC. The V and J genes are TRBV6-1 and TRBJ2-1, with 8 bases matching TRBD2. CDR1 and CDR2 (germline): MNHNS, SASEGT. This CDR3 is 13 amino acids long. The ends lost 9 bases at V and 4 bases at J; junction bases unmatched: 5.

CDR3 nucleotides: TGTGCCACCTCGGGGACACATGAAAAACTGTTTTTT. Translated: CATSGTHEKLFF. V and J are TRBV15 and TRBJ1-4, with D tentatively TRBD1 (6 bases). Germline lookup yields CDR1 LNHNV and CDR2 YYDKDF (reference sequence). The CDR3 sequence is 12 residues long. The V and J ends lost 8 bases and 6 bases respectively, with 10 bases between them.

The CDR3 DNA follows: TGTGCCAGCAGTACGACAGGGGGTGTGATCGTAGGATATGGCTACACCTTC. Translated, it gives CASSTTGGVIVGYGYTF. V and J are TRBV27 and TRBJ1-2, with 9 positions matching TRBD1. The V segment lost 5 bases and the J segment 5 bases; nucleotides outside the gene matches: 15. Germline V gene data show CDR1 as MNHEY and CDR2 as SMNVEV (reference sequence). This CDR3 is built from 17 residues.

Written as DNA, the CDR3 is TGTGCCAGCAGTGATGGGCAGACCTTCTCCTACGAGCAGTACTTC. Its translation is CASSDGQTFSYEQYF. V gene TRBV6-1 combines with J gene TRBJ2-7; no firm D call. V was cut by 3 bases and J by 0 bases, with 12 bases left in between. In germline, CDR1 is MNHNS, CDR2 SASEGT. This CDR3 comprises 15 residues.

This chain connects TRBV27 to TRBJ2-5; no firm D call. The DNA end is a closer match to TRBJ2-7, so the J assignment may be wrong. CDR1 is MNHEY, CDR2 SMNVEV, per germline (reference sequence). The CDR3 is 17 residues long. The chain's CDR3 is CASSTRQTRPSMDEQYF. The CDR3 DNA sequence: TGTGCCAGCAGTACCAGACAAACACGACCCTCTATGGACGAGCAGTACTTC.

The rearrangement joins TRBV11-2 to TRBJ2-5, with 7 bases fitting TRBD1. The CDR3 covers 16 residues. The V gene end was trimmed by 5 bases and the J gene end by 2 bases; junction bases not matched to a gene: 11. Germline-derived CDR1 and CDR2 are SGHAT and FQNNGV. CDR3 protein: CASSSAVRGWQETQYF. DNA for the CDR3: TGTGCCAGCAGCAGCGCCGTCAGGGGGTGGCAAGAGACCCAGTACTTC.

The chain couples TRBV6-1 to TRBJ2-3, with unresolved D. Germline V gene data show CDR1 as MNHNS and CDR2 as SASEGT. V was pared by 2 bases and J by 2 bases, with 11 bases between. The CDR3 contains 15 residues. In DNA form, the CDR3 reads TGTGCCAGCAGTGAACGAGACTTTTACACAGATACGCAGTATTTT. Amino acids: CASSERDFYTDTQYF.

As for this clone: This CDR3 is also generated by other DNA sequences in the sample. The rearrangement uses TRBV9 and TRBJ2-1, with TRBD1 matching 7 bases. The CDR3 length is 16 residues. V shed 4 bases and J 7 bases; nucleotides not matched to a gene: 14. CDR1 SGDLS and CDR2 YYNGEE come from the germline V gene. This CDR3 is CASSSTGSLSENEQFF. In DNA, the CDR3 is TGTGCCAGCAGCTCGACAGGGTCTCTCTCTGAGAATGAGCAGTTCTTC. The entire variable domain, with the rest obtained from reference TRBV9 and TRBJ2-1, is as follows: DSGVTQTPKHLITATGQRVTLRCSPRSGDLSVYWYQQSLDQGLQFLIQYYNGEERAKGNILERFSAQQFPDLHSELNLSSLELGDSALYFCASSSTGSLSENEQFFGPGTRLTVL.

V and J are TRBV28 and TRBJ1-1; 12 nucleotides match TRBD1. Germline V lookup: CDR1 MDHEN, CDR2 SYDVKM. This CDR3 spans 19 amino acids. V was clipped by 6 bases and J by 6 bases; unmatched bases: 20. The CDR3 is CASSTGQGALGRGFSEAFF. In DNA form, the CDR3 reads TGTGCCAGCAGCACGGGACAGGGGGCTCTGGGGCGCGGCTTTTCTGAAGCTTTCTTT.

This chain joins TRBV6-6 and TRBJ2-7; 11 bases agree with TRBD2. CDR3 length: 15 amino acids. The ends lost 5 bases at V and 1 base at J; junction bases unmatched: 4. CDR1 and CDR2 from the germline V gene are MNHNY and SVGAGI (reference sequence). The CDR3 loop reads CASSTTSGVSYEQYF. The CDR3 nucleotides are TGTGCCAGCAGTACGACTAGCGGGGTTTCCTACGAGCAGTACTTC.

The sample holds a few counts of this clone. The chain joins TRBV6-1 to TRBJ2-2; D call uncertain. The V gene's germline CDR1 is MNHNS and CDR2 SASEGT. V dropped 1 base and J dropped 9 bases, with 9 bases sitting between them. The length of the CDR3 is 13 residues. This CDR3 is CASSEEDGRELFF. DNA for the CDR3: TGTGCCAGCAGTGAAGAAGACGGCCGGGAGCTGTTTTTT.

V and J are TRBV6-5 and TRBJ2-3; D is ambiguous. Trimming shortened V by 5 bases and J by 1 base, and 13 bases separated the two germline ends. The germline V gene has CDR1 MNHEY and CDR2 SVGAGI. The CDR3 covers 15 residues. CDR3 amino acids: CASSPRGARTDTQYF. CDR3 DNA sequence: TGTGCCAGCAGTCCGCGCGGAGCACGCACAGATACGCAGTATTTT.

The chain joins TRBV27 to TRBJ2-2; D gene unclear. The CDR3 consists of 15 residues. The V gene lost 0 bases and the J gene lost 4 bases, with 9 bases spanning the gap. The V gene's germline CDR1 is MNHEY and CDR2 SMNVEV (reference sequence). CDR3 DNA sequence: TGTGCCAGCAGTTTATCGATAGTCGGCACCGGGGAGCTGTTTTTT. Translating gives CASSLSIVGTGELFF.

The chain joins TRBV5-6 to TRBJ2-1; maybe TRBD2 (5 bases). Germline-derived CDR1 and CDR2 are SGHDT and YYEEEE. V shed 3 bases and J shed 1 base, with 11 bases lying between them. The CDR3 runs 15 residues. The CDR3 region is CASSSASSSYNEQFF. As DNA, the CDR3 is TGTGCCAGCAGCTCAGCTAGCTCGTCCTACAATGAGCAGTTCTTC.

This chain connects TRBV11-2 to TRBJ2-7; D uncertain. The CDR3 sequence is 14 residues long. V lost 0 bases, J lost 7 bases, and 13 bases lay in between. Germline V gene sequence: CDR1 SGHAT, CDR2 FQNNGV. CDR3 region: CASSLDSLGGEQYF. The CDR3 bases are TGTGCCAGCAGCTTAGACTCCCTGGGTGGAGAGCAGTACTTC. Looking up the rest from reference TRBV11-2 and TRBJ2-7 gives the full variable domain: EAGVAQSPRYKIIEKRQSVAFWCNPISGHATLYWYQQILGQGPKLLIQFQNNGVVDDSQLPKDRFSAERLKGVDSTLKIQPAKLEDSAVYLCASSLDSLGGEQYFGPGTRLTVT.

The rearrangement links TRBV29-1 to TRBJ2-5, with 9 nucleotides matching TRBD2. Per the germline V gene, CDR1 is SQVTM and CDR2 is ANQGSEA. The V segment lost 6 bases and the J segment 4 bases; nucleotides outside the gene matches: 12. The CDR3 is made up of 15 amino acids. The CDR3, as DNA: TGCAGCGTCGCACCTTATAGCGGGAGCGGAGAGACCCAGTACTTC. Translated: CSVAPYSGSGETQYF.

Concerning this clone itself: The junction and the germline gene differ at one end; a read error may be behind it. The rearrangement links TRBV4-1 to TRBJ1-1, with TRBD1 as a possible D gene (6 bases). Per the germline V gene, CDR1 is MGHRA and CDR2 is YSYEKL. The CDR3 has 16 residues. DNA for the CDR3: TGCGCCAGCAGCCAACGGAACGACGGACAGTTGGGGATCGCGCTCTTT. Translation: CASSQRNDGQLGIALF.

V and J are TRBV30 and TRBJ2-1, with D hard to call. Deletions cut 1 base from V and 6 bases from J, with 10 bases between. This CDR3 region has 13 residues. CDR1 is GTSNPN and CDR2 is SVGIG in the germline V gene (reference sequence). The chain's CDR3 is CAWSGSRSNEQFF. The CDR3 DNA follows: TGTGCCTGGAGTGGCTCCAGGTCCAATGAGCAGTTCTTC.